The 19 T cell receptor beta chains listed next were all sequenced from one sample in a study of blood T cells in healthy people across ages. The use of a sample-barcoded 5' primer and a J-beta primer mix characterized a second PCR of roughly 7 to 11 cycles. TCRdb called the 5' RACE reads again in MiXCR, with one record for every CDR3 protein. The sample consists of hundreds of thousands of distinct CDR3 sequences, 20% to 25% of them appearing once. Specimen: blood. The origin of the receptors is a man in his 70s in good health.

In its sample, this clonotype was seen a few times. The chain recombines TRBV3-1 with TRBJ2-5; TRBD2 matches 8 bases. The J call is in doubt because the DNA end fits TRBJ2-7 better. There are 16 residues in the CDR3. Germline CDR1 and CDR2: LGHDT and YNNKEL (reference sequence). CDR3 protein: CASSQAGGRFSYEQYF. The CDR3, as DNA: TGTGCCAGCAGCCAGGCGGGCGGGAGGTTCTCCTACGAGCAGTACTTC.

This clonotype has only a few counts. The rearrangement joins TRBV28 to TRBJ1-6; D gene unclear. Germline values: CDR1 MDHEN, CDR2 SYDVKM. This CDR3 region has 12 residues. The V end was cut by 5 bases, the J end by 10 bases, with 9 bases between. CDR3: CASSQGRSPLHF. In DNA form, the CDR3 reads TGTGCCAGCAGTCAAGGGCGATCACCCCTCCACTTT.

The V and J genes are TRBV29-1 and TRBJ2-5, with D unclear. V was cut by 7 bases and J by 1 base, with 13 bases left in between. The CDR3 contains 13 residues. CDR1 and CDR2 from the germline V gene are SQVTM and ANQGSEA. Written as DNA, the CDR3 is TGCAGCGCCGGGCCCTGGGCCCAAGAGACCCAGTACTTC. This translates into CSAGPWAQETQYF.

The CDR3 DNA is TGTGCCATCAGTCAAAACCAGGGACAGGGGGATTTCGGCTATGGCTACACCTTC. Residues: CAISQNQGQGDFGYGYTF. V gene TRBV10-3 combines with J gene TRBJ1-2; the match to TRBD1 covers 11 bases. The CDR3 length is 18 residues. The ends lost 5 bases at V and 4 bases at J; junction bases unmatched: 15. CDR1 and CDR2 (germline): ENHRY, SYGVKD.

This clonotype showed up many times. This chain links TRBV5-1 with TRBJ2-5; 7 nucleotides line up with TRBD1. The CDR3 contains 14 residues. Germline V CDR1 and CDR2: SGHRS, YFSETQ. V dropped 3 bases and J dropped 2; count of bases not matched to a gene: 4. This CDR3 is CASSSGQFQETQYF. CDR3 DNA sequence: TGCGCCAGCAGCTCGGGACAGTTTCAAGAGACCCAGTACTTC.

This clonotype was picked up a small number of times. V is TRBV5-1 and J is TRBJ1-1; 8 bases line up with TRBD1. After removal of 3 bases from V and 2 bases from J, the junction contained 6 bases not matched to a gene. Germline CDR1 and CDR2: SGHRS and YFSETQ. The CDR3 is 15 residues long. CDR3 in DNA: TGCGCCAGCAGCTCAGACGGACAGGGAAACACTGAAGCTTTCTTT. This encodes CASSSDGQGNTEAFF.

At least ten counts were recorded for this clonotype. Here the CDR3 reads CASSQEKRGDETQYF. CDR3 bases: TGCGCCAGCAGCCAAGAGAAAAGGGGGGATGAGACCCAGTACTTC. This chain joins TRBV4-1 and TRBJ2-5, with D perhaps given as TRBD1 or TRBD2 (6 bases each). Germline V gene data show CDR1 as MGHRA and CDR2 as YSYEKL. V was clipped by 0 bases and J by 5 bases, with 13 bases between them. This CDR3 region has 15 residues.

J is TRBJ2-3 and V is TRBV20-1; D not resolved. Germline V lookup: CDR1 DFQATT, CDR2 SNEGSKA (reference sequence). Trimming stripped 1 base from V and 2 bases from J, with 13 bases between. The CDR3 is made up of 15 amino acids. The DNA for the CDR3 is TGCAGTGCTAGAGGAGGTTCCGCGCACACAGATACGCAGTATTTT. This translates into CSARGGSAHTDTQYF.

This sequence joins TRBV6-5 and TRBJ1-4; D not resolved. There are 12 residues in the CDR3. Trimming removed 0 bases at V and 8 bases at J, with 4 bases between. The V gene's germline CDR1 is MNHEY and CDR2 SVGAGI. CDR3 in DNA: TGTGCCAGCAGTTACTCCGGGGAAAAACTGTTTTTT. Amino acids: CASSYSGEKLFF.

This clonotype was found a few times. The chain combines TRBV18 with TRBJ2-5; D remains unclear. The DNA end is a closer match to TRBJ2-7, so the J assignment may be wrong. The germline gives CDR1 KGHSH, CDR2 LQKENI. The CDR3 spans 15 residues. The CDR3 nucleotides read TGTGCCAGCTCACCGGGATTGGGGAATCCCTACGAGCAGTACTTC. Its translation is CASSPGLGNPYEQYF.

The chain combines TRBV5-1 with TRBJ2-5; D call uncertain. Per the germline V gene, CDR1 is SGHRS and CDR2 is YFSETQ. V shed 0 bases and J shed 1 base, with 10 bases lying between them. The CDR3 is 15 residues long. The CDR3 coding sequence is TGCGCCAGCAGCTTGGCGGGTTCCTCCCAAGAGACCCAGTACTTC. This sequence encodes CASSLAGSSQETQYF.

This clonotype was detected a few times. This chain joins TRBV12-3 or TRBV12-4 and TRBJ2-7, with TRBD1 as a possible D gene (6 bases). The CDR3 totals 15 residues. V lost 6 bases, J lost 1 base, and 16 bases lay in between. The CDR3 DNA reads as TGTGCCAGCAGAATGTCACAGGGTTCATCCTACGAGCAGTACTTC. Its protein product is CASRMSQGSSYEQYF.

This chain joins TRBV20-1 and TRBJ2-7; the D call may be TRBD1 or TRBD2 (5 bases each). The V and J ends lost 0 bases and 4 bases respectively, with 19 bases between them. Germline CDR1 and CDR2: DFQATT and SNEGSKA (reference sequence). This CDR3 has 16 amino acids. CDR3 in amino acids: CSARDRGGSLQYEQYF. As DNA, the CDR3 is TGCAGTGCTAGAGATCGGGGCGGTTCTCTTCAATACGAGCAGTACTTC.

In this sample, this clonotype turned up a few times. The chain links TRBV29-1 to TRBJ1-2, with no clear D. This CDR3 is built from 13 residues. Germline CDR1 reads SQVTM; CDR2 reads ANQGSEA. Trimming pared 0 bases from V and 4 bases from J, leaving 9 bases between. CDR3 in amino acids: CSVEDRESYGYTF. The CDR3 DNA reads as TGCAGCGTTGAAGATAGGGAGTCCTATGGCTACACCTTC. The full variable domain, completed using reference TRBV29-1 and TRBJ1-2, is SAVISQKPSRDICQRGTSLTIQCQVDSQVTMMFWYRQQPGQSLTLIATANQGSEATYESGFVIDKFPISRPNLTFSTLTVSNMSPEDSSIYLCSVEDRESYGYTFGSGTRLTVV.

This clonotype was seen ten or more times. The chain couples TRBV14 to TRBJ2-7, with D perhaps TRBD1 (7 bases). Germline V gene sequence: CDR1 SGHDN, CDR2 FVKESK. The CDR3 runs 15 residues. The V end was cut by 0 bases, the J end by 4 bases, with 13 bases between. CDR3: CASSQDRRGQYEQYF. The CDR3 bases are TGTGCCAGCAGCCAAGATAGGAGGGGGCAATACGAGCAGTACTTC. Full variable domain (rest looked up from reference TRBV14 and TRBJ2-7): EAGVTQFPSHSVIEKGQTVTLRCDPISGHDNLYWYRRVMGKEIKFLLHFVKESKQDESGMPNNRFLAERTGGTYSTLKVQPAELEDSGVYFCASSQDRRGQYEQYFGPGTRLTVT.

The V and J genes are TRBV20-1 and TRBJ1-1; D ambiguous. Germline-derived CDR1 and CDR2 are DFQATT and SNEGSKA (reference sequence). The V end was cut by 0 bases, the J end by 6 bases, with 11 bases between. This CDR3 has 13 residues. The CDR3 sequence is CSARDPRISEAFF. Written as DNA, the CDR3 is TGCAGTGCTAGAGATCCCAGGATCTCTGAAGCTTTCTTT.

This clonotype was recorded a few times. The chain is built from TRBV29-1 and TRBJ2-7; D assignment may be TRBD1 or TRBD2 (5 bases each). The germline V gene has CDR1 SQVTM and CDR2 ANQGSEA. CDR3 length equals 13 residues. Deletions cut 8 bases from V and 6 bases from J, with 20 bases between. CDR3 loop: CSPLAGTLGEQYF. The CDR3 DNA reads TGCAGCCCCCTAGCCGGGACCCTCGGCGAGCAGTACTTC.

The V gene is TRBV3-1, the J gene TRBJ2-2, with D possibly matching TRBD2 (6 bases). Trimming removed 5 bases at V and 2 bases at J, with 12 bases between. CDR1 and CDR2 from the germline V gene are LGHDT and YNNKEL (reference sequence). The CDR3 has 15 residues. The CDR3 DNA follows: TGTGCCAGCAGCGAGGACTACATAAACACCGGGGAGCTGTTTTTT. Its translation is CASSEDYINTGELFF.

This clonotype came up a few times. J is TRBJ1-4 and V is TRBV7-9; D not certain. Germline V gene sequence: CDR1 SEHNR, CDR2 FQNEAQ (reference sequence). The CDR3 runs to 15 residues. V lost 1 base, J lost 0 bases, and 6 bases lay in between. CDR3 nucleotides: TGTGCCAGCAGCTTAGGAATCACAACTAATGAAAAACTGTTTTTT. Its translation: CASSLGITTNEKLFF.